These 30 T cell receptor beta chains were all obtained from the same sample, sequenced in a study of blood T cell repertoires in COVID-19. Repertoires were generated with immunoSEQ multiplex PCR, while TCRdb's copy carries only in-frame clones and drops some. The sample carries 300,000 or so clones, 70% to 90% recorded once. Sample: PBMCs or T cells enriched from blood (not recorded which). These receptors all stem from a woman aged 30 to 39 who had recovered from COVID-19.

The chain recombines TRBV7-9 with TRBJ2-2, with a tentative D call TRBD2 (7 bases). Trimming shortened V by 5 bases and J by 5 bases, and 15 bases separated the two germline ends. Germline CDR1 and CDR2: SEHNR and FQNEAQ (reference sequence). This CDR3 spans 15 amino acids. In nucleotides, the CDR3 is TGTGCCAGCAGCATCCACGGGGGGCCGACCGGGGAGCTGTTTTTT. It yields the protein CASSIHGGPTGELFF.

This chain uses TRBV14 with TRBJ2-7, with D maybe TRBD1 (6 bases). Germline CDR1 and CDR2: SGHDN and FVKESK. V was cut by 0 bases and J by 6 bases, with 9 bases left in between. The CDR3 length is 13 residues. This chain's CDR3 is CASSQDRGGEQYF. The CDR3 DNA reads TGTGCCAGCAGCCAAGACAGGGGCGGCGAGCAGTACTTC.

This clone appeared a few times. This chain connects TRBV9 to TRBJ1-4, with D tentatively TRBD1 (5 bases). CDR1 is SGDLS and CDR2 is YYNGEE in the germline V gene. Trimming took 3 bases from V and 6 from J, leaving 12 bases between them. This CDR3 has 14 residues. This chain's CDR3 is CASSERTQDEKLFF. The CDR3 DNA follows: TGTGCCAGCAGCGAGAGGACACAGGATGAAAAACTGTTTTTT. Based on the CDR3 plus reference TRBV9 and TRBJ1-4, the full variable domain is DSGVTQTPKHLITATGQRVTLRCSPRSGDLSVYWYQQSLDQGLQFLIQYYNGEERAKGNILERFSAQQFPDLHSELNLSSLELGDSALYFCASSERTQDEKLFFGSGTQLSVL.

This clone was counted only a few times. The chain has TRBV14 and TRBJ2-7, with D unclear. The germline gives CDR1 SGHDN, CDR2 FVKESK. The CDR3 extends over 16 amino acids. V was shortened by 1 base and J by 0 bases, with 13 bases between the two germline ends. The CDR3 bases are TGTGCCAGCAGCCAAGGACACCAAACAAGCTCCTACGAGCAGTACTTC. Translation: CASSQGHQTSSYEQYF.

The CDR3 reads CATSRDQGTVNQPQHF. The CDR3 DNA follows: TGTGCCACCAGCAGAGATCAGGGGACGGTCAATCAGCCCCAGCATTTT. The chain links TRBV15 to TRBJ1-5; D may be TRBD1 (6 bases). The CDR3 is 16 amino acids. The V and J ends lost 0 bases and 3 bases respectively, with 12 bases between them. CDR1 and CDR2 (germline): LNHNV, YYDKDF (reference sequence).

The CDR3 region is CASRGAARETQYF. The DNA for the CDR3 is TGTGCCAGCAGGGGGGCGGCGAGAGAGACCCAGTACTTC. V and J are TRBV6-5 and TRBJ2-5, with D possibly being TRBD1 (6 bases). Germline CDR1 reads MNHEY; CDR2 reads SVGAGI. The CDR3 sequence is 13 residues long. Trimming removed 6 bases at V and 4 bases at J, with 12 bases between.

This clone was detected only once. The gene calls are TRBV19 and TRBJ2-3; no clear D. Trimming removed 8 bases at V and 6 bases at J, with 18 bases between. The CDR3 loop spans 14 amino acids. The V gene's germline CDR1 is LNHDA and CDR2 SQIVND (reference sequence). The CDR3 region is CASSDTPGADTQYF. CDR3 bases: TGTGCCAGTTCAGATACCCCAGGTGCGGATACGCAGTATTTT.

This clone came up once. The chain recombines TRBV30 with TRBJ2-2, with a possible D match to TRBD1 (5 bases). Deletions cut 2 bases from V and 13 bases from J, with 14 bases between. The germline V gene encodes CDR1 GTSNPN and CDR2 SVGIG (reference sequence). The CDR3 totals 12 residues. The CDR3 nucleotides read TGTGCCTGGAGTCCAGGGTACTCGGGGCTGTTTTTT. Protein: CAWSPGYSGLFF.

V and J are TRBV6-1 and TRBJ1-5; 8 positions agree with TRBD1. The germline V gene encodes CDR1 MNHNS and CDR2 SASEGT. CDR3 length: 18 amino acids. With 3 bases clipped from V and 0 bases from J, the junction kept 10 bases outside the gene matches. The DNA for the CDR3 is TGTGCCAGCAGTGACCGCCCTGACAGGGGCTATAGCAATCAGCCCCAGCATTTT. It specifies CASSDRPDRGYSNQPQHF.

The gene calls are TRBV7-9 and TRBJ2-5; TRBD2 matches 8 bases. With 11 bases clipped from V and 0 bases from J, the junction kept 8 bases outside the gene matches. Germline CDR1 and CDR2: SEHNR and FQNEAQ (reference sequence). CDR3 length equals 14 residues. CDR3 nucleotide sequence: TGTGCCGCCGCGGGGGGCAGAGACCAAGAGACCCAGTACTTC. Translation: CAAAGGRDQETQYF.

For the CDR3, the DNA is TGCGCCAGCAGCCAACCGACAGGGGGCTGGTCTGAGACTGAAGCTTTCTTT. Protein product: CASSQPTGGWSETEAFF. The chain combines TRBV4-1 with TRBJ1-1, with 10 bases fitting TRBD1. Germline values: CDR1 MGHRA, CDR2 YSYEKL. The CDR3 spans 17 residues. The V segment lost 2 bases and the J segment 5 bases; nucleotides outside the gene matches: 11.

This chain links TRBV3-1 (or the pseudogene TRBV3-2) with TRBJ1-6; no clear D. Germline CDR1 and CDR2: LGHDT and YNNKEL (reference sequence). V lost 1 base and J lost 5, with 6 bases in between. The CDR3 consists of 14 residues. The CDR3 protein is CASSQGLDNSPLHF. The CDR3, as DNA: TGTGCCAGCAGCCAAGGGCTGGATAATTCACCCCTCCACTTT.

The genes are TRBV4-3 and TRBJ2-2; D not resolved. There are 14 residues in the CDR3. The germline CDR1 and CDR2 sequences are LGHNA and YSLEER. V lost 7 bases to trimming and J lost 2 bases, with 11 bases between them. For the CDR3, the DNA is TGCGCCAGCACTCAGGCACTTAACACCGGGGAGCTGTTTTTT. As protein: CASTQALNTGELFF.

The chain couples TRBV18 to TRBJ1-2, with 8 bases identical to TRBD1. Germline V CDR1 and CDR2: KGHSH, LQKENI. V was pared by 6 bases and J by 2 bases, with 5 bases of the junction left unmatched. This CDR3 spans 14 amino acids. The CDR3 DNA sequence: TGTGCCAGCTCCTTGGGACAGGAGAACTATGGCTACACCTTC. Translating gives CASSLGQENYGYTF.

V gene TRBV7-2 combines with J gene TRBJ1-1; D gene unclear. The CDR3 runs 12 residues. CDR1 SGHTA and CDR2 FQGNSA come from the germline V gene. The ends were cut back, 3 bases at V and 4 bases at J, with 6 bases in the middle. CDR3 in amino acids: CASSFGRTEAFF. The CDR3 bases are TGTGCCAGCAGCTTCGGTCGCACTGAAGCTTTCTTT.

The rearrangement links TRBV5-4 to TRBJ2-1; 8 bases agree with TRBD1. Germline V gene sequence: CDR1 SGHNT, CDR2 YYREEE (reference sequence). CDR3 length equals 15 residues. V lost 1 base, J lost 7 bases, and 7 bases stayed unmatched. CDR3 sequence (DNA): TGTGCCAGCAGCTTGAGGGCAGGGGGCCCGAATGAGCAGTTCTTC. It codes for CASSLRAGGPNEQFF.

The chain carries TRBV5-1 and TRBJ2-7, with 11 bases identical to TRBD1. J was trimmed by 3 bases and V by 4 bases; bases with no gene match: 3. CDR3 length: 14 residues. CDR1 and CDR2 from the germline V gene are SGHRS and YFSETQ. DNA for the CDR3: TGCGCCAGCAGCACCGGGACAGGGGGCTACGAGCAGTACTTC. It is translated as CASSTGTGGYEQYF. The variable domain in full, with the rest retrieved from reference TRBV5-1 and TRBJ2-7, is KAGVTQTPRYLIKTRGQQVTLSCSPISGHRSVSWYQQTPGQGLQFLFEYFSETQRNKGNFPGRFSGRQFSNSRSEMNVSTLELGDSALYLCASSTGTGGYEQYFGPGTRLTVT.

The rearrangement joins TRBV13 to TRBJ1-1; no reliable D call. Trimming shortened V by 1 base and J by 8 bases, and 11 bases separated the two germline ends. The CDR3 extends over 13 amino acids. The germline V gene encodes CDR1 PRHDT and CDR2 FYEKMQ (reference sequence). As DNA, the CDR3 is TGTGCCAGCAGCTTAGCTTCCCTAACCGAAGCTTTCTTT. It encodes CASSLASLTEAFF.

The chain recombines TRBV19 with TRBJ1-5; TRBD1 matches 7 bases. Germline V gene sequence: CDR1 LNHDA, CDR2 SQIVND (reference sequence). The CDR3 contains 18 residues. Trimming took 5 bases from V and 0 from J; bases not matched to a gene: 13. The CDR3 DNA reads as TGTGCCAGTAGTTTAGGTAGACCGGGACAGCCTAGCAATCAGCCCCAGCATTTT. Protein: CASSLGRPGQPSNQPQHF.

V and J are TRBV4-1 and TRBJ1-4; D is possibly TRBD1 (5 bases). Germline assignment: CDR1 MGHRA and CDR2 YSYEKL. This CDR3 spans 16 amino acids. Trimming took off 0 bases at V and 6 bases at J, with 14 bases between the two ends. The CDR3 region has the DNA TGCGCCAGCAGCCAAGACGGAAGGGGCGCGGATGAAAAACTGTTTTTT. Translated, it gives CASSQDGRGADEKLFF.

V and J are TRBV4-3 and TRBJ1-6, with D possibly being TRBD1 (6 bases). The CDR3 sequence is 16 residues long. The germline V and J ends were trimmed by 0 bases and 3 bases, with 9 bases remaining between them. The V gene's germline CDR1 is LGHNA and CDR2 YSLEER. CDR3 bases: TGCGCCAGCAGCCAAGATAGGGGGGGCTATAATTCACCCCTCCACTTT. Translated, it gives CASSQDRGGYNSPLHF.

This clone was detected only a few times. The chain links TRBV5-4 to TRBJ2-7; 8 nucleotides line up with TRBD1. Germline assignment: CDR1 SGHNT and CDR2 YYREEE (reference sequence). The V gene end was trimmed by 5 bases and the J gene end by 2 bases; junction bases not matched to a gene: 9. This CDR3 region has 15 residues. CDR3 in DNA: TGTGCCAGCAGGCTGACAGGGGATGGTGCCTACGAGCAGTACTTC. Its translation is CASRLTGDGAYEQYF.

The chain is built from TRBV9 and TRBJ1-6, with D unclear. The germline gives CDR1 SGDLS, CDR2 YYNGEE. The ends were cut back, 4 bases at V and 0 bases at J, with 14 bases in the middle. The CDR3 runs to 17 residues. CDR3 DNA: TGTGCCAGCAGCCCAACACTGGAGAGCTCCTATAATTCACCCCTCCACTTT. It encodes CASSPTLESSYNSPLHF.

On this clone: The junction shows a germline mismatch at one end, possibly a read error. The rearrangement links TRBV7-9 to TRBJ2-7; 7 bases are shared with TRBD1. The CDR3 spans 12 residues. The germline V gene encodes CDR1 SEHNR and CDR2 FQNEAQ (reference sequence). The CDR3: CASSPGRQGACF. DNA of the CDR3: TGTGCCAGCAGCCCGGGAAGACAGGGCGCTTGCTTC.

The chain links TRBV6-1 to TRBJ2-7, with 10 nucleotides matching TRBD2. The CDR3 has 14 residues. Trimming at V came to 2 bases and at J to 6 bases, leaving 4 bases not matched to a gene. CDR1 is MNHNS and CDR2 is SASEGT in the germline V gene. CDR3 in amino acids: CASSETSGAAEQYF. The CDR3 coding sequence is TGTGCCAGCAGTGAAACTAGCGGGGCGGCCGAGCAGTACTTC.

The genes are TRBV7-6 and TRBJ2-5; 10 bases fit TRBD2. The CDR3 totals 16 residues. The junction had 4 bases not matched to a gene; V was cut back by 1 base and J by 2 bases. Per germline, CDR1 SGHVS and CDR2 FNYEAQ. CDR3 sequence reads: CASSLGSGGAQETQYF. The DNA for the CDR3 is TGTGCCAGCAGCTTAGGGAGCGGGGGGGCTCAAGAGACCCAGTACTTC.

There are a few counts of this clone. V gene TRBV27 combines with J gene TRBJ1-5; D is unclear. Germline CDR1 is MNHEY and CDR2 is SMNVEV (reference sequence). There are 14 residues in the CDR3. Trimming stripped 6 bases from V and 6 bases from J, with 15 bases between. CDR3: CASSQREMSQPQHF. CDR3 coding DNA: TGTGCCAGCAGCCAAAGGGAGATGAGTCAGCCCCAGCATTTT.

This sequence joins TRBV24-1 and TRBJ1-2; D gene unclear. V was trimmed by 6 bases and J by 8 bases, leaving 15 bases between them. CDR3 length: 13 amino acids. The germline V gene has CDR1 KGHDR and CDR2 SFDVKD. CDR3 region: CATSNPPVEGYTF. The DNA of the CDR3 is TGTGCCACCAGTAACCCCCCTGTTGAGGGCTACACCTTC.

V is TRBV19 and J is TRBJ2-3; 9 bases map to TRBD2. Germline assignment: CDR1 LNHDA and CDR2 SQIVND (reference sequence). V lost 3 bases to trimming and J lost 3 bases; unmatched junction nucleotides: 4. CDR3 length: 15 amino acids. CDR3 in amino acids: CASSIGSGGTDTQYF. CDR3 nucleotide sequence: TGTGCCAGTAGTATTGGGAGCGGGGGGACAGATACGCAGTATTTT.

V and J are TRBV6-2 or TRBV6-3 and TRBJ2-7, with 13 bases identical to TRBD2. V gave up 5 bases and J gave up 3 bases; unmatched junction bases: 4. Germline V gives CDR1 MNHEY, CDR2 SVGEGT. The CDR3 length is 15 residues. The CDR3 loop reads CASSPRTSGGYEQYF. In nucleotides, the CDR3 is TGTGCCAGCAGTCCGAGGACTAGCGGGGGCTACGAGCAGTACTTC.